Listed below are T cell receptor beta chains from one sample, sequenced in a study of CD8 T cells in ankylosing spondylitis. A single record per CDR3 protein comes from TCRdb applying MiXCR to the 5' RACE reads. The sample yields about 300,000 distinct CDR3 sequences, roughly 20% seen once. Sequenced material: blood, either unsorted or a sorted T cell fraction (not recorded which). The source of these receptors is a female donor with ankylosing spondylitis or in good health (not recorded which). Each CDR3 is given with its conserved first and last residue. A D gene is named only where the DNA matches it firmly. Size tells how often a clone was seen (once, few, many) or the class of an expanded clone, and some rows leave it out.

CDR3 DNA: TGTGCCAGCAGCGGACAGGGGGCCCCGTTTAACACCGGGGAGCTGTTTTTT
CDR3 protein: CASSGQGAPFNTGELFF
V gene: TRBV6-1
J gene: TRBJ2-2
D gene: TRBD1
clone size: few

CDR3 DNA: TGTGCCAGCAGTTCACAGGGGGCAGACAATGAGCAGTTCTTC
CDR3 protein: CASSSQGADNEQFF
V gene: TRBV5-4
J gene: TRBJ2-1
D gene: TRBD1
clone size: many

CDR3 DNA: TGTGCCACCAGCGCCCCAGGACGGCTCTACGAGCAGTACTTC
CDR3 protein: CATSAPGRLYEQYF
V gene: TRBV15
J gene: TRBJ2-7
D gene: NA
clone size: few

CDR3 DNA: TGTGCCATCAGTGAAACCCGGACAGGGCGCGGCGAGACCCAGTACTTC
CDR3 protein: CAISETRTGRGETQYF
V gene: TRBV10-3
J gene: TRBJ2-5
D gene: TRBD1
clone size: NA

CDR3 DNA: TGTGCCAGCAGTGAAAAAGCGGGAGTCAACGAGCAGTACTTC
CDR3 protein: CASSEKAGVNEQYF
V gene: TRBV2
J gene: TRBJ2-7
D gene: TRBD2
clone size: NA

CDR3 DNA: TGTGCCAGCAGTTACTCGACCCGGGGCACTGAAGCTTTCTTT
CDR3 protein: CASSYSTRGTEAFF
V gene: TRBV6-5
J gene: TRBJ1-1
D gene: NA
clone size: few

CDR3 DNA: TGCGCCAGCAGCACAACAGTGGCTGGGGCCAACGTCCTGACTTTC
CDR3 protein: CASSTTVAGANVLTF
V gene: TRBV5-1
J gene: TRBJ2-6
D gene: NA
clone size: few

CDR3 DNA: TGTGCCAGCTCCGAGTACGGGGGAGATACGCAGTATTTT
CDR3 protein: CASSEYGGDTQYF
V gene: TRBV6-4
J gene: TRBJ2-3
D gene: NA
clone size: few

CDR3 DNA: TGTGCCAGCAGTGAGGGGACAGGATATGAAAAACTGTTTTTT
CDR3 protein: CASSEGTGYEKLFF
V gene: TRBV6-1
J gene: TRBJ1-4
D gene: TRBD1
clone size: few

CDR3 DNA: TGTGCCAGCAGCTCGACAGGGGCCACTGAAGCTTTCTTT
CDR3 protein: CASSSTGATEAFF
V gene: TRBV11-1
J gene: TRBJ1-1
D gene: TRBD1
clone size: few

CDR3 DNA: TGTGCCAGCAGCTTAGTCGTCGGAGGAAACAATGAGCAGTTCTTC
CDR3 protein: CASSLVVGGNNEQFF
V gene: TRBV7-2
J gene: TRBJ2-1
D gene: NA
clone size: few

CDR3 DNA: TGCAGTGCTAGCTCAAAAGCCGGGACTAGCGGTACTAGCACAGATACGCAGTATTTT
CDR3 protein: CSASSKAGTSGTSTDTQYF
V gene: TRBV20-1
J gene: TRBJ2-3
D gene: TRBD2
clone size: few